This is a list of T cell receptor beta chains from one sample in a study of cytomegalovirus exposure and HLA in healthy donors. The table came from immunoSEQ multiplex PCR; TCRdb's copy has only in-frame clones and leaves some out. This table holds around 140,000 clones, approximately 82% found once. Specimen: PBMCs. The receptors stem from a woman aged 55-69 years in good health and CMV-seropositive. Both conserved end residues are part of each CDR3. The D gene is left open where the match is weak. Rows give clone size only sometimes, using once, few, many, or a class for an expanded clone.

V	J	size	D	DNA	CDR3
TRBV4-2	TRBJ2-2	NA	TRBD2	TGTGCCAGCAGCCAAGCAGCGGGACCAACCGGGGAGCTGTTTTTT	CASSQAAGPTGELFF
TRBV29-1	TRBJ1-2	NA	NA	TGCAGCGTTGAAGGTCGTGGCGGCAGGGTGGAGTATGGCTACACCTTC	CSVEGRGGRVEYGYTF
TRBV4-1	TRBJ2-7	NA	NA	TGCGCCAGCAGCCAAGAAGGTCGGTTGTCAGGCGAGCAGTACTTC	CASSQEGRLSGEQYF
TRBV21-1	TRBJ1-5	NA	NA	TGTGCCAGCAGCAAAGGGGTCGGGGGACAGGGGGGCGATCAGCCCCAGCATTTT	CASSKGVGGQGGDQPQHF
TRBV7-2	TRBJ2-1	NA	NA	TGTGCCAGCAGCCCCGGACAGATCCTGTACAATGAGCAGTTCTTC	CASSPGQILYNEQFF
TRBV6-5	TRBJ1-2	NA	TRBD1	TGTGCCAGCAGTTACCTAGGACAGGGGGAATATGGCTACACCTTC	CASSYLGQGEYGYTF
TRBV29-1	TRBJ1-1	NA	NA	TGCAGCGCCCATATTCGAACAGGGCGAACTGAAGCTTTCTTT	CSAHIRTGRTEAFF
TRBV10-3	TRBJ2-1	NA	NA	TGTGCCATCAGGGACCGTCAGGGGTACCCGATTTACAATGAGCAGTTCTTC	CAIRDRQGYPIYNEQFF
TRBV21-1	TRBJ2-7	NA	NA	TGTGCCAGCAGCAAAGCCGGTAGCGGGATTTCCTACGAGCAGTACTTC	CASSKAGSGISYEQYF
TRBV7-6	TRBJ2-1	NA	TRBD1	TGTGCCAGCAGCCTACCGGGACAGGGGGCGGGCAATGAGCAGTTCTTC	CASSLPGQGAGNEQFF
TRBV30	TRBJ2-1	NA	NA	TGTGCCTGGACTGCCGGCTCCTACAATGAGCAGTTCTTC	CAWTAGSYNEQFF
TRBV6-5	TRBJ2-7	NA	TRBD1	TGTGCCAGCAGTTCTACAGGGGGCCAGGCGCAGTACTTC	CASSSTGGQAQYF
TRBV4-3	TRBJ1-2	NA	NA	TGCGCCAGCAGCCAAGATCCCTCCTTCCCCAACTATGGCTACACCTTC	CASSQDPSFPNYGYTF
TRBV7-9	TRBJ1-3	NA	TRBD1	TGTGCCAGCAGCTTAGGGACAGGGGGCTCTGGAAACACCATATATTTT	CASSLGTGGSGNTIYF
TRBV11-3	TRBJ2-3	few	TRBD2	TGTGCCAGCAGCCGTGTCGGCGGGAGGGCAGATACGCAGTATTTT	CASSRVGGRADTQYF
TRBV15	TRBJ2-1	NA	TRBD2	TGTGCCACCAGCAAGAATTGGCGGGAGGGCCCCTACAATGAGCAGTTCTTC	CATSKNWREGPYNEQFF